This T cell receptor beta chain was observed in a study of beta chain features in type 1 diabetes. Study results and limitations: People with Type 1 diabetes carried modestly yet significantly shorter TCRB CDR3s in all four CD4+ subsets. For patients and controls alike, PCR might favor shorter templates to the same degree.

The investigators reverse transcribed all of the isolated RNA, so they sequenced expressed TCRB transcripts. Produced via immunoSEQ multiplex PCR; TCRdb's table is partial and in-frame only. The repertoire holds a few hundred thousand clones, with roughly 17% as singletons. Comment on this clone: Antigen: not known.

The CDR3 is 13 residues long. Sequenced sample: naive CD4+ T cells from blood. This chain uses TRBV21-1 with TRBJ2-1; the D call in the table, TRBD2, was not verified against the DNA. TRBV21-1 is given as a pseudogene. The sequence came from a man aged 25-45 years with type 1 diabetes. This CDR3 reads CASSEGDYNEQFF. CDR3 sequence (DNA): TGTGCCAGCAGCGAGGGAGACTACAATGAGCAGTTCTTC.